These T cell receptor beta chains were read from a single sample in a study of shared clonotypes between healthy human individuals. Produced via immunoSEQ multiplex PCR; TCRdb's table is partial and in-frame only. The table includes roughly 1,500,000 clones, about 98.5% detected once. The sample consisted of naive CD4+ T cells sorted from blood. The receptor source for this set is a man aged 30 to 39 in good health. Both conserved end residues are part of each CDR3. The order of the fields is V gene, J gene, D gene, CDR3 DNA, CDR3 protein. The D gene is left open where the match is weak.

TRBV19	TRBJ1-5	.	TGTGCCAGTAACATACTATGGGGCGAGTACAATCAGCCCCAGCATTTT	CASNILWGEYNQPQHF
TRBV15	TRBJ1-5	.	TGTGCCACCAGCAGGGGAAGCAATCAGCCCCAGCATTTT	CATSRGSNQPQHF
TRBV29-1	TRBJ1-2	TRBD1	TGCAGCGTTGGGCTGGGACAGCCAACCCGAGCTAACTATGGCTACACCTTC	CSVGLGQPTRANYGYTF
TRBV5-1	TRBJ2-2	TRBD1	TGCGCCAGCAGCCAAGGGACAGGGAACACCGGGGAGCTGTTTTTT	CASSQGTGNTGELFF
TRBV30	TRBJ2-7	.	TGTGCCTGCATCGAGGGGAGACAGATCTACGAGCAGTACTTC	CACIEGRQIYEQYF
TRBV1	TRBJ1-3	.	TGCACCAGCAGCCAAGAAAGTGGGACACCGTATCGACTGAGCTCTGGAAACACCATATATTTT	CTSSQESGTPYRLSSGNTIYF
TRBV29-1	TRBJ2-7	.	TGCAGCGTTAAAAACTACGAGCAGTACTTC	CSVKNYEQYF
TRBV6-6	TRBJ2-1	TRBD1	TGTGCCAGCAGCAACAACAGGGGCTTGACCTACAATGAGCAGTTCTTC	CASSNNRGLTYNEQFF
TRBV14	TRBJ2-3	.	TGTGCCAGCAGCAACAGTATTGGTTTTATGAGCACAGATACGCAGTATTTT	CASSNSIGFMSTDTQYF
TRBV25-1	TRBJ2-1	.	TGTGCCAGCAGTGTATTAGGTGAGCAGTTCTTC	CASSVLGEQFF
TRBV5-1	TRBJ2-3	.	TGCGCCAGCAGCTCAGGGGTTCCGGGAGATACGCAGTATTTT	CASSSGVPGDTQYF
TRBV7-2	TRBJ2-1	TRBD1	TGTGCCAGCAGCTTGACAGGGAGCTCCTACAATGAGCAGTTCTTC	CASSLTGSSYNEQFF
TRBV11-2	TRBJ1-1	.	TGTGCCAGCAGCACCACGGTTGGGAGGGACGGAGCTTTCTTT	CASSTTVGRDGAFF
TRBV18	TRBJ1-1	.	TGTGCCAGCTCCCCGGAGCGGAACACTGAAGCTTTCTTT	CASSPERNTEAFF
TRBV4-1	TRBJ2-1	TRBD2	TGCGCCAGCAGCCGACTAGCAGACAATGAGCAGTTCTTC	CASSRLADNEQFF
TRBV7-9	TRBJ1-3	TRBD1	TGTGCCGGAACTGCCGGGACAGGGGCGCCCCGAACTGTGGGAAACACCATATATTTT	CAGTAGTGAPRTVGNTIYF
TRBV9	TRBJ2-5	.	TGTGCCAGCAGCGCCCGGTGGGGCCAAGAGACCCAGTACTTC	CASSARWGQETQYF
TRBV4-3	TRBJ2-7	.	TGCGCCAGCAGCCAAGCTGTCGCCACCCCATACGAGCAGTACTTC	CASSQAVATPYEQYF
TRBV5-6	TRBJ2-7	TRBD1	TGTGCCAGCAGCCCGGGGACAGGGTACTCCTACGAGCAGTACTTC	CASSPGTGYSYEQYF
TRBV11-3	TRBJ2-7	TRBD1	TGTGCCAGCAGCACAGGGGGAGCCGATGGCGAGCAGTACTTC	CASSTGGADGEQYF